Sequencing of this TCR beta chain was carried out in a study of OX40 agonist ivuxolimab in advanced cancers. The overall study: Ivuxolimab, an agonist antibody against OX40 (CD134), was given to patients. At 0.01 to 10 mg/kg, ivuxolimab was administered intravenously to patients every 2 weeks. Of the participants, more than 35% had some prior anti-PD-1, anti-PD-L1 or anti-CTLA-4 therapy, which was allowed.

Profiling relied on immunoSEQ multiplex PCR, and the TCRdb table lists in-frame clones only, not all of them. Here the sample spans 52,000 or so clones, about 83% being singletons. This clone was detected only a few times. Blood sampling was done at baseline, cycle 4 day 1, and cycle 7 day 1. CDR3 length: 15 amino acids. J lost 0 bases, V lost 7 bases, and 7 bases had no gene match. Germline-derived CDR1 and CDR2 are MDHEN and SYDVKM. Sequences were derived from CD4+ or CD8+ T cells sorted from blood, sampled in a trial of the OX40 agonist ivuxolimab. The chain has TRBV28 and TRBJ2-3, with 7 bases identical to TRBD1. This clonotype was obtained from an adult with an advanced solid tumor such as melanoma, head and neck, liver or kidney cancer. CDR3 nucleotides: TGTGCCAGCACCAAGGGACAGATCAGCACAGATACGCAGTATTTT. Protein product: CASTKGQISTDTQYF. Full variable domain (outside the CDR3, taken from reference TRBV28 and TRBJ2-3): DVKVTQSSRYLVKRTGEKVFLECVQDMDHENMFWYRQDPGLGLRLIYFSYDVKMKEKGDIPEGYSVSREKKERFSLILESASTNQTSMYLCASTKGQISTDTQYFGPGTRLTVL.